Shown below are 30 T cell receptor beta chains from a single sample sequenced in a study of beta chain features in type 1 diabetes. Expressed TCRB transcripts were sequenced because the entire RNA isolate underwent reverse transcription. Generated by immunoSEQ multiplex PCR, the TCRdb table keeps only in-frame clones and is missing some. The sample includes 130,000 to 150,000 clones, 6.9% of them seen just once. Material: central memory CD4+ T cells from blood. Receptor source: a woman in her 30s in good health.

This clone was counted a few times. The chain uses TRBV7-2 and TRBJ2-7; 8 bases agree with TRBD1. The CDR3 totals 15 residues. J was trimmed by 7 bases and V by 0 bases; bases with no gene match: 8. The germline V gene encodes CDR1 SGHTA and CDR2 FQGNSA. For the CDR3, the DNA is TGTGCCAGCAGCTTAGCTTGGACAGGGTCGAGTGAGCAGTACTTC. Its protein product is CASSLAWTGSSEQYF.

This clone was picked up a small number of times. CDR3 amino acids: CASSELDRQPQHF. CDR3 bases: TGTGCCAGCAGTGAACTGGACAGGCAGCCCCAGCATTTT. This chain uses TRBV6-1 with TRBJ1-5, with 7 bases aligning to TRBD1. This CDR3 is built from 13 residues. Germline V gives CDR1 MNHNS, CDR2 SASEGT. V lost 2 bases and J lost 7; bases outside the gene matches: 2.

The V gene is TRBV28, the J gene TRBJ1-2; the D gene is possibly TRBD1 (6 bases). V gave up 7 bases and J gave up 2 bases, with 17 bases separating them. Germline values: CDR1 MDHEN, CDR2 SYDVKM. The length of the CDR3 is 15 residues. The DNA for the CDR3 is TGTGCCAGCATGCTAACCGGACAGAAAAACTATGGCTACACCTTC. It is translated as CASMLTGQKNYGYTF.

This clone was seen a handful of times. This chain links TRBV28 with TRBJ2-1; 7 positions agree with TRBD2. Trimming took 5 bases from V and 7 from J; bases not matched to a gene: 11. CDR1 is MDHEN and CDR2 is SYDVKM in the germline V gene. The length of the CDR3 is 15 residues. The CDR3 DNA reads TGTGCCAGCAGTCCCCTGGCGGGAGTAAGTAATGAGCAGTTCTTC. Translation: CASSPLAGVSNEQFF.

This clone has only a few counts. This chain joins TRBV6-5 and TRBJ2-2, with 9 bases that match TRBD1. CDR3 size: 15 residues. The ends lost 7 bases at V and 6 bases at J; junction bases unmatched: 9. Germline V gene sequence: CDR1 MNHEY, CDR2 SVGAGI. CDR3 sequence (DNA): TGTGCCAGCAAGCTCGGGACAGGGTCGGCCGGGGAGCTGTTTTTT. Protein product: CASKLGTGSAGELFF.

The chain has TRBV7-2 and TRBJ2-5, with a tentative D call TRBD2 (5 bases). Germline V CDR1 and CDR2: SGHTA, FQGNSA. The CDR3 length is 14 residues. V was cut by 3 bases and J by 2 bases, with 10 bases left in between. The CDR3 DNA reads as TGTGCCAGCAGCTTGGGCGGGTCTCAAGAGACCCAGTACTTC. Its translation: CASSLGGSQETQYF. The variable domain in full, with the rest retrieved from reference TRBV7-2 and TRBJ2-5, is GAGVSQSPSNKVTEKGKDVELRCDPISGHTALYWYRQSLGQGLEFLIYFQGNSAPDKSGLPSDRFSAERTGGSVSTLTIQRTQQEDSAVYLCASSLGGSQETQYFGPGTRLLVL.

The chain joins TRBV7-9 to TRBJ2-3, with 7 positions matching TRBD1. J lost 0 bases, V lost 3 bases, and 9 bases had no gene match. Germline V gene sequence: CDR1 SEHNR, CDR2 FQNEAQ (reference sequence). This CDR3 has 17 residues. Here the CDR3 reads CASSFPFGRGSTDTQYF. CDR3 sequence (DNA): TGTGCCAGCAGCTTTCCTTTCGGCAGGGGGAGCACAGATACGCAGTATTTT.

The chain carries TRBV9 and TRBJ1-2, with D uncertain. CDR1 and CDR2 (germline): SGDLS, YYNGEE. V lost 4 bases, J lost 6 bases, and 16 bases lay in between. This CDR3 has 14 residues. The CDR3 protein is CASSRTGLLDGYTF. The DNA for the CDR3 is TGTGCCAGCAGCCGAACGGGGTTGCTGGATGGCTACACCTTC. The full variable domain, rest sourced from reference TRBV9 and TRBJ1-2, is DSGVTQTPKHLITATGQRVTLRCSPRSGDLSVYWYQQSLDQGLQFLIQYYNGEERAKGNILERFSAQQFPDLHSELNLSSLELGDSALYFCASSRTGLLDGYTFGSGTRLTVV.

This clone was picked up a small number of times. This chain links TRBV13 with TRBJ2-3; TRBD2 aligns across 8 bases. The CDR3 is made up of 15 amino acids. The V and J ends lost 3 bases and 6 bases, in that order; junction bases with no gene match: 8. Per the germline V gene, CDR1 is PRHDT and CDR2 is FYEKMQ (reference sequence). The CDR3 DNA is TGTGCCAGCAGCTTGGACGGGAGGGGCTTGGATACGCAGTATTTT. This translates into CASSLDGRGLDTQYF.

The chain has TRBV29-1 and TRBJ2-7; 10 nucleotides agree with TRBD1. With V trimmed by 1 base and J by 2 bases, 2 bases remained unmatched. The CDR3 totals 14 residues. Germline loops: CDR1 SQVTM, CDR2 ANQGSEA. The CDR3 here is CSVEGTGGTYEQYF. DNA of the CDR3: TGCAGCGTTGAAGGGACAGGGGGAACCTACGAGCAGTACTTC.

The chain recombines TRBV28 with TRBJ2-2; 12 bases are shared with TRBD2. Trimming removed 1 base from V and 4 bases from J; junction bases left unmatched: 13. Germline V gene lookup returns CDR1 MDHEN and CDR2 SYDVKM. This CDR3 has 20 amino acids. CDR3 protein: CASSLSGTSGSEGATGELFF. The CDR3 nucleotides read TGTGCCAGCAGTTTATCCGGGACTAGCGGGTCAGAAGGTGCCACCGGGGAGCTGTTTTTT.

CDR3 nucleotide sequence: TGCGCCAGCAGCCTATACCGGGACAGTCACGAGCAGTACTTC. Its protein is CASSLYRDSHEQYF. The chain uses TRBV5-1 and TRBJ2-7, with 7 positions matching TRBD1. Germline CDR1 SGHRS, CDR2 YFSETQ. There are 14 residues in the CDR3. V was pared by 4 bases and J by 5 bases, with 9 bases of the junction left unmatched.

This clone showed up many times. The chain links TRBV4-2 to TRBJ1-2; 7 bases agree with TRBD1. The length of the CDR3 is 15 residues. After removal of 3 bases from V and 7 bases from J, the junction contained 11 bases not matched to a gene. CDR1 and CDR2 from the germline V gene are LGHNA and YNFKEQ. The CDR3 sequence: CASSQAATGMFGYTF. The CDR3 DNA reads as TGTGCCAGCAGCCAGGCCGCGACAGGGATGTTTGGCTACACCTTC.

The rearrangement uses TRBV6-1 and TRBJ2-7; 8 bases fit TRBD2. Per germline, CDR1 MNHNS and CDR2 SASEGT. The CDR3 runs to 15 residues. V shed 6 bases, J shed 5 bases, and the junction held 12 bases outside the gene matches. The CDR3 nucleotides are TGTGCCAGCAGAGTTGCGGGGGGCGGGTCTGACGAGCAGTACTTC. Protein sequence: CASRVAGGGSDEQYF.

The rearrangement uses TRBV28 and TRBJ2-3; 10 bases map to TRBD2. Looked up from germline, CDR1 is MDHEN and CDR2 is SYDVKM. The J segment lost 5 bases and the V segment lost 6 bases, leaving 11 bases of the junction unmatched. The CDR3 sequence is 16 residues long. This CDR3 is CASSQASSGRRDTQYF. The CDR3 nucleotides are TGTGCCAGCAGCCAAGCTTCTAGCGGGAGACGAGATACGCAGTATTTT.

This chain joins TRBV29-1 and TRBJ2-7, with D possibly being TRBD1 (5 bases). In germline, CDR1 is SQVTM, CDR2 ANQGSEA. The V end lost 6 bases, the J end lost 2 bases, and 11 bases lay between the germline ends. The CDR3 loop spans 12 amino acids. Written as DNA, the CDR3 is TGCAGCGTCTCAGGGTACACCTACGAGCAGTACTTC. It codes for CSVSGYTYEQYF.

The chain is built from TRBV5-4 and TRBJ1-1; D may be TRBD1 (5 bases). CDR3 size: 16 residues. The ends were cut back, 1 base at V and 1 base at J, with 14 bases in the middle. Germline values: CDR1 SGHNT, CDR2 YYREEE (reference sequence). CDR3 loop: CASSLSALGRNTEAFF. The DNA for the CDR3 is TGTGCCAGCAGCTTGTCGGCTTTGGGGCGGAACACTGAAGCTTTCTTT.

The rearrangement joins TRBV18 to TRBJ2-7; 8 positions agree with TRBD2. V lost 2 bases and J lost 6; bases outside the gene matches: 3. The CDR3 sequence is 13 residues long. The germline gives CDR1 KGHSH, CDR2 LQKENI. The CDR3 loop reads CASSPGGRTEQYF. DNA of the CDR3: TGTGCCAGCTCACCAGGCGGGAGGACCGAGCAGTACTTC.

This clone was recorded a few times. As DNA, the CDR3 is TGTGCCAGCAGCTTAGCGCTAAATTTGGGAGTCGCAGATACGCAGTATTTT. As protein: CASSLALNLGVADTQYF. The J gene is TRBJ2-3, the V gene TRBV7-6; D possibly corresponds to TRBD2 (5 bases). The germline V gene has CDR1 SGHVS and CDR2 FNYEAQ. V was trimmed by 0 bases and J by 4 bases, leaving 17 bases between them. The CDR3 length is 17 residues.

This clone was detected a few times. V is TRBV14 and J is TRBJ2-7; unclear D gene. V lost 4 bases and J 3 bases, leaving 7 bases between the germline ends. Germline lookup yields CDR1 SGHDN and CDR2 FVKESK. CDR3 size: 12 residues. CDR3 amino acids: CASSLSFYEQYF. In DNA form, the CDR3 reads TGTGCCAGCAGCCTATCCTTCTACGAGCAGTACTTC.

This clone turned up a few times. The V and J genes are TRBV29-1 and TRBJ1-2, with a tentative D call TRBD1 (5 bases). The germline CDR1 and CDR2 sequences are SQVTM and ANQGSEA. Trimming took off 2 bases at V and 8 bases at J, with 15 bases between the two ends. CDR3 length equals 13 residues. CDR3 in amino acids: CSVERQPTSGYTF. For the CDR3, the DNA is TGCAGCGTTGAAAGACAGCCGACTAGCGGCTACACCTTC. Full variable domain (missing parts from reference TRBV29-1 and TRBJ1-2): SAVISQKPSRDICQRGTSLTIQCQVDSQVTMMFWYRQQPGQSLTLIATANQGSEATYESGFVIDKFPISRPNLTFSTLTVSNMSPEDSSIYLCSVERQPTSGYTFGSGTRLTVV.

This clone was found a few times. The V and J genes are TRBV7-6 and TRBJ2-7, with a possible D match to TRBD2 (6 bases). Looked up from germline, CDR1 is SGHVS and CDR2 is FNYEAQ. The CDR3 spans 14 residues. The V gene lost 5 bases and the J gene lost 4 bases, with 15 bases spanning the gap. CDR3 DNA: TGTGCCAGCAGCAAGAACTGGAGGGGTTACGAGCAGTACTTC. Protein product: CASSKNWRGYEQYF.

Only a few counts were recorded for this clone. The chain recombines TRBV27 with TRBJ1-5; D remains unclear. The CDR3 sequence is 13 residues long. Germline V CDR1 and CDR2: MNHEY, SMNVEV (reference sequence). Trimming cost V 3 bases and J 1 base, with 4 bases left between them. CDR3 sequence (DNA): TGTGCCAGCAGTTTCACAAGCAATCAGCCCCAGCATTTT. Its protein is CASSFTSNQPQHF.

The chain combines TRBV15 with TRBJ2-1; 11 bases match TRBD2. The CDR3 totals 16 residues. Germline V gene sequence: CDR1 LNHNV, CDR2 YYDKDF (reference sequence). Losses at the gene ends were 4 bases for V and 3 bases for J; bases not matched to a gene: 5. The CDR3 coding sequence is TGTGCCACCAGCACGAGACTAGCGGGAAACTACAATGAGCAGTTCTTC. Residues: CATSTRLAGNYNEQFF.

The table lists this clone with many counts. This chain joins TRBV2 and TRBJ2-3, with D unresolved. The ends were cut back, 1 base at V and 5 bases at J, with 7 bases in the middle. Germline V gives CDR1 SNHLY, CDR2 FYNNEI. CDR3 length equals 13 residues. The CDR3 DNA is TGTGCCAGCAGTGAAGATCAGGTAGATACGCAGTATTTT. Amino acid sequence: CASSEDQVDTQYF.

This clone has a handful of counts. The chain joins TRBV7-9 to TRBJ2-3; TRBD1 might be the D (5 bases). This CDR3 has 13 amino acids. V lost 1 base and J lost 6, with 8 bases in between. Germline V lookup: CDR1 SEHNR, CDR2 FQNEAQ (reference sequence). Here the CDR3 DNA reads TGTGCCAGCAGCTTAGGCAGGGCGGATACGCAGTATTTT. It encodes CASSLGRADTQYF.

This clone was seen more than once but under ten times. V is TRBV18 and J is TRBJ1-2; no clear D. This CDR3 is 13 amino acids long. Germline CDR1 and CDR2: KGHSH and LQKENI. V gave up 2 bases and J gave up 3 bases, with 7 bases separating them. The CDR3 DNA reads as TGTGCCAGCTCACCAAGACAAGACTATGGCTACACCTTC. Protein sequence: CASSPRQDYGYTF.

Only a few counts were recorded for this clone. V and J are TRBV5-4 and TRBJ1-2; possible D gene TRBD1, 5 bases. The CDR3 runs to 14 residues. V was clipped by 5 bases and J by 0 bases, with 11 bases between them. Germline loops: CDR1 SGHNT, CDR2 YYREEE (reference sequence). The CDR3 nucleotides are TGTGCCAGCAGTCCTCCACAGGCTAACTATGGCTACACCTTC. Its protein product is CASSPPQANYGYTF.

This clone showed up just a few times. The J gene is TRBJ2-7, the V gene TRBV18; 8 bases fit TRBD1. The V and J ends lost 4 bases and 3 bases, in that order; junction bases with no gene match: 5. The germline V gene encodes CDR1 KGHSH and CDR2 LQKENI. This CDR3 comprises 14 residues. The DNA for the CDR3 is TGTGCCAGCTCACGATTGACAGGGGACTACGAGCAGTACTTC. It yields the protein CASSRLTGDYEQYF.

This clone turned up a few times. V gene TRBV6-1 combines with J gene TRBJ2-5, with 8 nucleotides matching TRBD2. Trimming at V came to 6 bases and at J to 3 bases, leaving 6 bases not matched to a gene. Per the germline V gene, CDR1 is MNHNS and CDR2 is SASEGT. The CDR3 has 14 residues. CDR3 loop: CASSSGRGEETQYF. CDR3 in DNA: TGTGCCAGCAGCTCCGGGAGGGGGGAAGAGACCCAGTACTTC.